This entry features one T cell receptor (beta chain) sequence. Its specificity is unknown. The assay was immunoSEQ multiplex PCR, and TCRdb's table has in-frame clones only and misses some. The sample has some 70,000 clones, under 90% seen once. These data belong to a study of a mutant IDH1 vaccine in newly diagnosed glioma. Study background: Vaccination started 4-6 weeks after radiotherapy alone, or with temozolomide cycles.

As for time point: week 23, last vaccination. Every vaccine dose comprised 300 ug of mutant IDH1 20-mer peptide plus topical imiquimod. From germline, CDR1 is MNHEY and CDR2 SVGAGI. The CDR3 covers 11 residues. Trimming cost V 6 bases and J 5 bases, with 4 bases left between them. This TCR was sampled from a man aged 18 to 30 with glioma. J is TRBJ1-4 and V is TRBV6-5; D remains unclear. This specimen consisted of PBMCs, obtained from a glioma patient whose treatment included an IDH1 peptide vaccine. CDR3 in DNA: TGTGCCAGCAGACAAAATGAAAAACTGTTTTTT. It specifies CASRQNEKLFF.